Given below is one T cell receptor beta chain in context. The data stem from a study of shared clonotypes between healthy human individuals. The CDR3 spans 11 residues. CDR1 is SNHLY and CDR2 is FYNNEI in the germline V gene. With 5 bases removed from V and 12 bases from J, the gap between germline ends came to 11 bases. Profiling relied on immunoSEQ multiplex PCR, and the TCRdb table lists in-frame clones only, not all of them. This sample has millions of clones, with 85% to 95% found just once. The chain combines TRBV2 with TRBJ2-1, with D perhaps being TRBD1 or TRBD2 (6 bases each). The sequence came from a man aged 18 to 35 in good health. Sequencing was performed on naive CD4+ T cells sorted from blood. Stated subset: CD45RA+ positively selected. In nucleotides, the CDR3 is TGTGCCAGCAGTCCAGAGGGGGGGCAGTTCTTC. This gives the protein CASSPEGGQFF.